These 19 T cell receptor beta chains came from one sample sequenced in a study of T cells in Graves' hyperthyroidism and ophthalmopathy. RNA transcripts provided the source from which TCR beta CDR3 regions were amplified. The TCR CDR3 first-round RT-PCR relied on the HTBI primer set. TCRdb redid the calling of the multiplex PCR reads with MiXCR, one entry per CDR3 protein. The data hold almost 600,000 distinct CDR3 sequences, with roughly 14% observed a single time. The sample taken for sequencing was blood. The receptors stem from a woman under 40 with Graves' hyperthyroidism that later progressed to Graves' ophthalmopathy.

The J gene is TRBJ2-7, the V gene TRBV6-2 or TRBV6-3, with D perhaps TRBD2 (6 bases). Germline assignment: CDR1 MNHEY and CDR2 SVGEGT. Trimming took off 7 bases at V and 0 bases at J, with 16 bases between the two ends. This CDR3 spans 15 amino acids. The DNA of the CDR3 is TGTGCCAGCACTCTCGGGACTGCGAGCTCCTACGAGCAGTACTTC. Amino acid sequence: CASTLGTASSYEQYF.

This clonotype was recorded many times. The chain links TRBV28 to TRBJ2-5; 8 positions match TRBD2. In germline, CDR1 is MDHEN, CDR2 SYDVKM. J was trimmed by 5 bases and V by 6 bases; bases with no gene match: 2. This CDR3 contains 12 residues. CDR3 nucleotide sequence: TGTGCCAGCAGGCCGGGAGGGGAGACCCAGTACTTC. Its translation: CASRPGGETQYF. Full variable domain (rest looked up from reference TRBV28 and TRBJ2-5): DVKVTQSSRYLVKRTGEKVFLECVQDMDHENMFWYRQDPGLGLRLIYFSYDVKMKEKGDIPEGYSVSREKKERFSLILESASTNQTSMYLCASRPGGETQYFGPGTRLLVL.

As concerns this clonotype: The CDR3 carries no conserved terminal phenylalanine or tryptophan, so it likely arises from a read error. The J gene is TRBJ1-1, the V gene TRBV28; 9 bases line up with TRBD1. CDR1 is MDHEN and CDR2 is SYDVKM in the germline V gene. The CDR3 is made up of 13 amino acids. The V and J ends lost 6 bases and 9 bases, in that order; junction bases with no gene match: 8. CDR3 nucleotide sequence: TGTGCCAGCAGATCTGGACAGGGGCTACAAGCTTTCCTT. This gives the protein CASRSGQGLQAFL.

This clonotype has just a few counts. The rearrangement uses TRBV3-1 and TRBJ1-2; TRBD1 might be the D (5 bases). The CDR3 length is 14 residues. V was clipped by 4 bases and J by 8 bases, with 17 bases between them. Per the germline V gene, CDR1 is LGHDT and CDR2 is YNNKEL (reference sequence). This CDR3 reads CASSPRDALGGYTF. In nucleotides, the CDR3 is TGTGCCAGCAGCCCTCGGGACGCTCTGGGGGGCTACACCTTC.

This clonotype was observed a handful of times. This chain connects TRBV10-3 to TRBJ2-7; 7 positions match TRBD2. Per the germline V gene, CDR1 is ENHRY and CDR2 is SYGVKD. With 4 bases clipped from V and 6 bases from J, the junction kept 6 bases outside the gene matches. This CDR3 region has 13 residues. The CDR3 reads CAISGLAVGEQYF. The DNA for the CDR3 is TGTGCCATCAGTGGACTAGCAGTAGGCGAGCAGTACTTC.

This clonotype was seen only a few times. The V gene is TRBV7-9, the J gene TRBJ1-3; D ambiguous. The germline V and J ends were trimmed by 5 bases and 4 bases, with 18 bases remaining between them. The CDR3 has 16 amino acids. The germline CDR1 and CDR2 sequences are SEHNR and FQNEAQ (reference sequence). The DNA for the CDR3 is TGTGCCAGCAGCCGAACCAGCCAGTTTGGGGGAAACACCATATATTTT. This gives the protein CASSRTSQFGGNTIYF.

This clonotype came up many times. V is TRBV11-2 and J is TRBJ1-6; D unclear. The CDR3 is made up of 14 amino acids. In germline, CDR1 is SGHAT, CDR2 FQNNGV. V lost 7 bases to trimming and J lost 10 bases, with 17 bases between them. CDR3 region: CASTMGVGNSPLHF. CDR3 DNA: TGTGCCAGCACCATGGGAGTGGGGAACTCACCCCTCCACTTT. The variable domain in full, with the rest retrieved from reference TRBV11-2 and TRBJ1-6, is EAGVAQSPRYKIIEKRQSVAFWCNPISGHATLYWYQQILGQGPKLLIQFQNNGVVDDSQLPKDRFSAERLKGVDSTLKIQPAKLEDSAVYLCASTMGVGNSPLHFGNGTRLTVT.

V is TRBV7-9 and J is TRBJ2-1; 8 nucleotides align to TRBD2. Germline trimming cut 6 bases from V and 10 bases from J; bases unmatched to any gene: 14. There are 15 residues in the CDR3. Germline V gene data show CDR1 as SEHNR and CDR2 as FQNEAQ (reference sequence). The DNA for the CDR3 is TGTGCCAGCAGAGGGACGGGGGGGAGCGCCACCGAGCAGTTCTTC. Its protein is CASRGTGGSATEQFF.

This clonotype appeared many times. This chain joins TRBV12-3 or TRBV12-4 and TRBJ1-2; the match to TRBD1 covers 7 bases. The CDR3 is 14 amino acids. With 2 bases clipped from V and 5 bases from J, the junction kept 5 bases outside the gene matches. For the CDR3, the DNA is TGTGCCAGCAGTTTAAGGGGGCAGGGGTATGGCTACACCTTC. Translated: CASSLRGQGYGYTF.

This clonotype occurred many times. The chain carries TRBV6-2 or TRBV6-3 and TRBJ2-1; D might be TRBD2 (11 bases). The CDR3 is 20 residues long. Germline assignment: CDR1 MNHEY and CDR2 SVGEGT. The V gene lost 4 bases and the J gene lost 12 bases, with 37 bases spanning the gap. The CDR3 nucleotides read TGTGCCAGCAGTTTCTTCGCCTCTCATTCGACTAGCGGGACAGGGGATGGGCAGTTCTTC. This sequence encodes CASSFFASHSTSGTGDGQFF.

This clonotype was observed a few times. CDR3 sequence reads: CASSLTGHLGGEQYF. Written as DNA, the CDR3 is TGTGCCAGCAGCTTAACCGGGCATCTCGGCGGGGAGCAGTACTTC. The chain is built from TRBV7-3 and TRBJ2-7; weak D call: TRBD2 (5 bases). The CDR3 is 15 residues long. Between the trimmed V and J ends, which lost 0 bases and 7 bases, there was a span of 16 bases. The germline CDR1 and CDR2 sequences are SGHTA and FQGTGA.

The rearrangement joins TRBV6-2 or TRBV6-3 to TRBJ1-5, with D possibly TRBD1 on 6 matching bases. V gave up 6 bases and J gave up 2 bases, with 14 bases separating them. The CDR3 loop spans 15 amino acids. Germline V CDR1 and CDR2: MNHEY, SVGEGT. CDR3 DNA sequence: TGTGCCAGCAGGAATGACAGGTCGGGCAATCAGCCCCAGCATTTT. Translating gives CASRNDRSGNQPQHF.

As to this clonotype: One base away lies a much larger clone, so this may be a sequencing read error. The chain joins TRBV6-1 to TRBJ1-5, with TRBD1 matching 9 bases. Germline CDR1 is MNHNS and CDR2 is SASEGT. The CDR3 totals 15 residues. Here the CDR3 DNA reads TGTGCCAGCAGCGGGGGACAGGGACTTAATCAGCTCCAGCATTTT. Its protein product is CASSGGQGLNQLQHF.

The chain has TRBV11-3 and TRBJ2-1, with 9 bases matching TRBD1. CDR1 and CDR2 (germline): SGHNT, YENEEA. Losses at the gene ends were 4 bases for V and 8 bases for J; bases not matched to a gene: 9. This CDR3 has 15 amino acids. The CDR3 nucleotides are TGTGCCAGCAGCTGGGGACAGGGTAAGGTGGATGAGCAGTTCTTC. Translation: CASSWGQGKVDEQFF.

This clonotype was seen a few times. This rearrangement joins TRBV18 to TRBJ2-7; D gene unclear. Germline CDR1 KGHSH, CDR2 LQKENI. This CDR3 is 15 amino acids long. Deletions cut 3 bases from V and 5 bases from J, with 17 bases between. CDR3: CASSPREISQDEQYF. In nucleotides, the CDR3 is TGTGCCAGCTCACCTAGGGAAATTTCCCAAGACGAGCAGTACTTC.

This clonotype was detected a few times. This chain links TRBV5-6 with TRBJ1-4; 10 bases agree with TRBD1. With 4 bases clipped from V and 0 bases from J, the junction kept 6 bases outside the gene matches. Germline V gene sequence: CDR1 SGHDT, CDR2 YYEEEE. The CDR3 runs 17 residues. CDR3 sequence reads: CASSLIGQGATNEKLFF. The CDR3 coding sequence is TGTGCCAGCAGCCTAATCGGACAGGGGGCAACTAATGAAAAACTGTTTTTT.

At least ten counts were recorded for this clonotype. The rearrangement uses TRBV27 and TRBJ2-7; 8 nucleotides line up with TRBD1. CDR1 MNHEY and CDR2 SMNVEV come from the germline V gene (reference sequence). CDR3 length: 16 residues. The V gene end was trimmed by 2 bases and the J gene end by 4 bases; junction bases not matched to a gene: 10. CDR3 coding DNA: TGTGCCAGCAGTTTAACCCAGGGGGCGAACGGGTACGAGCAGTACTTC. Amino acids: CASSLTQGANGYEQYF.

In its sample, this clonotype was seen many times. The chain employs TRBV12-3 or TRBV12-4 and TRBJ2-5; D is undetermined. CDR3 length equals 12 residues. Trimming removed 3 bases at V and 5 bases at J, with 7 bases between. The CDR3 DNA is TGTGCCAGCAGTTTTCCCGGGGAGACCCAGTACTTC. As protein: CASSFPGETQYF.

This clonotype was counted many times. The gene calls are TRBV28 and TRBJ2-2; 8 nucleotides line up with TRBD2. Germline trimming cut 7 bases from V and 7 bases from J; bases unmatched to any gene: 11. Germline V CDR1 and CDR2: MDHEN, SYDVKM. CDR3 size: 15 residues. The CDR3 loop is CASTPYPGGSGELFF. The CDR3 nucleotides are TGTGCCAGCACCCCCTACCCGGGAGGGAGCGGGGAGCTGTTTTTT.